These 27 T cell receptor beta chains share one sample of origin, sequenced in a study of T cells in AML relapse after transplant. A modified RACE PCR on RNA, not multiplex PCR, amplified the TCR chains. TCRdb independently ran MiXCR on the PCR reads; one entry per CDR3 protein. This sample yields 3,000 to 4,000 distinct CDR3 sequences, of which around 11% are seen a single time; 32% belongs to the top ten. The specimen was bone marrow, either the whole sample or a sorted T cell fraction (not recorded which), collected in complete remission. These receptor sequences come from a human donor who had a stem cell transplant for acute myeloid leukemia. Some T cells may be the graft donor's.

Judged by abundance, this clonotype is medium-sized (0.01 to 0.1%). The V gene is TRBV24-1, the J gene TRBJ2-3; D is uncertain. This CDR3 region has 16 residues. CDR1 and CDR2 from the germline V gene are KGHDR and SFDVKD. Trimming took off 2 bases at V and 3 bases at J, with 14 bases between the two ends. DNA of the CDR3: TGTGCCACCAGTGATTCCGGTCAATCAGGTACAGATACGCAGTATTTT. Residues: CATSDSGQSGTDTQYF.

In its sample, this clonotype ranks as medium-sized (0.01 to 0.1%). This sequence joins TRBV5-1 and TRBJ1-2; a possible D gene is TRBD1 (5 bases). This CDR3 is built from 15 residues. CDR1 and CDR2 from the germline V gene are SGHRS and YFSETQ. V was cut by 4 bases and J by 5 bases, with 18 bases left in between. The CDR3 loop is CASSPGLDGWYGYTF. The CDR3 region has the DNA TGCGCCAGCAGCCCGGGACTAGACGGGTGGTATGGCTACACCTTC.

CDR3 nucleotide sequence: TGTGCCACCAGCAAAGGACAGAACTACAATGAGCAGTTCTTC. Translation: CATSKGQNYNEQFF. The V and J genes are TRBV24-1 and TRBJ2-1, with D possibly matching TRBD1 (6 bases). Germline CDR1 KGHDR, CDR2 SFDVKD. CDR3 length: 14 amino acids. Between the trimmed V and J ends, which lost 7 bases and 3 bases, there was a span of 12 bases.

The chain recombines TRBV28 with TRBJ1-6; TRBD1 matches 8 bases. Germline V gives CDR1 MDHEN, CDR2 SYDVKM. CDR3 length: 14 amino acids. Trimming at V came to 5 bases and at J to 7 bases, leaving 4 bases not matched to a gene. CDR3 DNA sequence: TGTGCCAGCAGTCGGACAGGGCGGAATTCACCCCTCCACTTT. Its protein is CASSRTGRNSPLHF.

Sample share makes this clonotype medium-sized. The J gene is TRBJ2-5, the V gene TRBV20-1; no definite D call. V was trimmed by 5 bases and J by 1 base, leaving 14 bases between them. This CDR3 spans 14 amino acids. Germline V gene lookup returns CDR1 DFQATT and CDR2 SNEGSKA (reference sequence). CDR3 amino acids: CSAEIQRTQETQYF. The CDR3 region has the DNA TGCAGTGCTGAAATTCAGAGAACCCAAGAGACCCAGTACTTC.

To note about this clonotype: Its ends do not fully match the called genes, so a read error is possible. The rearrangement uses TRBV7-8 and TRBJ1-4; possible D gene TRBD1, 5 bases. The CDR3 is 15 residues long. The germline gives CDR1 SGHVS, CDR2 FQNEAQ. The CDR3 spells CACSLDRVTNEKLFF. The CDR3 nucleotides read TGTGCCTGCAGCCTCGACAGAGTAACTAATGAAAAACTGTTTTTT.

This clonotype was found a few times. The CDR3 sequence is CASNSGGLSTDTQYF. Here the CDR3 DNA reads TGTGCCAGCAATTCCGGGGGACTTAGCACAGATACGCAGTATTTT. The chain recombines TRBV28 with TRBJ2-3, with D maybe TRBD2 (6 bases). The CDR3 length is 15 residues. Deletions cut 7 bases from V and 0 bases from J, with 14 bases between. Germline CDR1 and CDR2: MDHEN and SYDVKM.

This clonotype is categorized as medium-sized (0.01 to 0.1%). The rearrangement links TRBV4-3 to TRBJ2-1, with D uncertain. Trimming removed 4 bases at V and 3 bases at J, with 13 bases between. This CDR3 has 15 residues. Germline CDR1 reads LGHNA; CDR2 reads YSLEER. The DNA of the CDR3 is TGCGCCAGCAGCCCTGACCCGGGCGGCTACAATGAGCAGTTCTTC. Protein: CASSPDPGGYNEQFF.

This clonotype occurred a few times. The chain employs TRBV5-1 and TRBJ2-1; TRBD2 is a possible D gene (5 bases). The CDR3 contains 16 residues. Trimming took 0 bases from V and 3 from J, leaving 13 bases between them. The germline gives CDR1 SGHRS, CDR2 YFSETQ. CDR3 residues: CASSLEGASNYNEQFF. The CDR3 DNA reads TGCGCCAGCAGCTTGGAGGGAGCGTCCAACTACAATGAGCAGTTCTTC.

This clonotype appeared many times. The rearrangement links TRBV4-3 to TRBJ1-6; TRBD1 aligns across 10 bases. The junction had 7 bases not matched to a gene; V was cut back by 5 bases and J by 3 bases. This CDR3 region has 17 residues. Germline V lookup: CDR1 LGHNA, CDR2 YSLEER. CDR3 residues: CASSRQGAADYNSPLHF. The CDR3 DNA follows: TGCGCCAGCAGCAGACAGGGGGCGGCCGACTATAATTCACCCCTCCACTTT.

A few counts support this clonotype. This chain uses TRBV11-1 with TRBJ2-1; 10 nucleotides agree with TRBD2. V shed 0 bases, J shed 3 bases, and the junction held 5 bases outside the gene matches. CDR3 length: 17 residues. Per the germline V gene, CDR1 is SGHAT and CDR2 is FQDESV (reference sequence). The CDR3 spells CASSLATSSGSYNEQFF. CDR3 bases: TGTGCCAGCAGCTTAGCCACCTCTAGCGGGAGCTACAATGAGCAGTTCTTC.

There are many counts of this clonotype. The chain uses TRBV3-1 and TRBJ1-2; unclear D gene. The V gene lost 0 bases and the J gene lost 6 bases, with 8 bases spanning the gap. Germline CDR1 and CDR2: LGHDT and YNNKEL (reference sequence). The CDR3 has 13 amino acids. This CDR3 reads CASSQDLTDGYTF. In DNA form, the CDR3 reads TGTGCCAGCAGCCAAGATTTGACGGATGGCTACACCTTC.

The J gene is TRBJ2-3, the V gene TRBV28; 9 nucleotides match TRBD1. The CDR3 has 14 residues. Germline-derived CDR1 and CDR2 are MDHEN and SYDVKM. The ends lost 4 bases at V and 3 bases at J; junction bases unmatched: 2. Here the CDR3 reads CASSSGQGTDTQYF. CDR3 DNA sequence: TGTGCCAGCAGTTCCGGACAGGGGACAGATACGCAGTATTTT.

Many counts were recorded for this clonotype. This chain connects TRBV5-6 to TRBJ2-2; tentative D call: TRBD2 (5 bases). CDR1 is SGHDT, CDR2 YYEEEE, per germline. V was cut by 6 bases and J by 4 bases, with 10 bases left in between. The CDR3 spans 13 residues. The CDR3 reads CASTLEGTGELFF. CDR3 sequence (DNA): TGTGCCAGCACCCTTGAGGGCACCGGGGAGCTGTTTTTT.

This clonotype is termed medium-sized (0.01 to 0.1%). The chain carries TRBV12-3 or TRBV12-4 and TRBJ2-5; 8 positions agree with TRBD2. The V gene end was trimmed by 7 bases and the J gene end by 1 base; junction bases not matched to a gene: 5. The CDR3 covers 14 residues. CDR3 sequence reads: CASTLSGAQETQYF. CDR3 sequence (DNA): TGTGCCAGCACCCTTAGCGGGGCCCAAGAGACCCAGTACTTC.

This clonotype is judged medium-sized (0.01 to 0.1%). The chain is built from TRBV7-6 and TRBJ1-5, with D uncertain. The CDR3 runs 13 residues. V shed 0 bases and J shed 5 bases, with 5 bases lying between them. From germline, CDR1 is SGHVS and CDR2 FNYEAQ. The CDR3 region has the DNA TGTGCCAGCAGCTTAGCTTCCTATCAGCCCCAGCATTTT. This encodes CASSLASYQPQHF.

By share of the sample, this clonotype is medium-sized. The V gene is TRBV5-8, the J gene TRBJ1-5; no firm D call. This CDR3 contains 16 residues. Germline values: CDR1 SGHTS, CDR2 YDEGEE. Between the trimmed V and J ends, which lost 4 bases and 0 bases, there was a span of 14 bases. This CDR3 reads CASSEWRPVSNQPQHF. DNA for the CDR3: TGTGCCAGCAGCGAGTGGCGGCCGGTTAGCAATCAGCCCCAGCATTTT.

The CDR3 sequence: CASSLASKTGELFF. CDR3 DNA sequence: TGCGCCAGCAGCTTGGCCAGTAAAACCGGGGAGCTGTTTTTT. This chain connects TRBV5-1 to TRBJ2-2; D not resolved. This CDR3 spans 14 amino acids. Per germline, CDR1 SGHRS and CDR2 YFSETQ. Trimming removed 0 bases from V and 5 bases from J, with 8 bases in between.

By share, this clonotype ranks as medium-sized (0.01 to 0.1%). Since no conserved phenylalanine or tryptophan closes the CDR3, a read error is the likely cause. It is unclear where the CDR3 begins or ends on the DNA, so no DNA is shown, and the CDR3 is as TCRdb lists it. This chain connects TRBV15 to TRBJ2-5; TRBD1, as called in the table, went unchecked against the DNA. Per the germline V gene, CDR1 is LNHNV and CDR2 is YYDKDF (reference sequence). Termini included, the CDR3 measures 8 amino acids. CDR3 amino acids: CATSPAPV.

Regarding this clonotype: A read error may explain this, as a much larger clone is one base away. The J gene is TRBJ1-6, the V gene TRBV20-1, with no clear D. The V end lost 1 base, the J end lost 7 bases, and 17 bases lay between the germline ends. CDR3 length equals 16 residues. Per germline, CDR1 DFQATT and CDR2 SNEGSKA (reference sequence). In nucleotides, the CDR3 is TGCAGTGCTAGAGGTTGGGGTCCCCGACGAAATTCACCCCTCCACTTT. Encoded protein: CSARGWGPRRNSPLHF.

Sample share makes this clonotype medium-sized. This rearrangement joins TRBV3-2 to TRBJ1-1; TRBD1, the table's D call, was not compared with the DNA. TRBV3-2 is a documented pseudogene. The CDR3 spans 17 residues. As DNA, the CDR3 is TGTGCCAGCAGCCAGCCGGGACCGTACGTATTTGGCACTGAAGCTTTCTTT. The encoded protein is CASSQPGPYVFGTEAFF.

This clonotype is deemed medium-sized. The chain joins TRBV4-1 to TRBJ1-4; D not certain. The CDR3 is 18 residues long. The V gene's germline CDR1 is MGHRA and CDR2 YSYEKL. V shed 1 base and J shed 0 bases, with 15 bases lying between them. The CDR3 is CASSQVALGLSTNEKLFF. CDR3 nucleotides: TGCGCCAGCAGCCAAGTCGCGCTAGGGCTATCAACTAATGAAAAACTGTTTTTT.

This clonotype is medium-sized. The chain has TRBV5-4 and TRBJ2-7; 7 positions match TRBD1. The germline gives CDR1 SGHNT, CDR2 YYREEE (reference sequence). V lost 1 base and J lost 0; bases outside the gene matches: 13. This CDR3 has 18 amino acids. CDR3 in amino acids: CASSLRRVPTGYSYEQYF. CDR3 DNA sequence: TGTGCCAGCAGCTTGAGACGGGTACCGACAGGGTACTCCTACGAGCAGTACTTC.

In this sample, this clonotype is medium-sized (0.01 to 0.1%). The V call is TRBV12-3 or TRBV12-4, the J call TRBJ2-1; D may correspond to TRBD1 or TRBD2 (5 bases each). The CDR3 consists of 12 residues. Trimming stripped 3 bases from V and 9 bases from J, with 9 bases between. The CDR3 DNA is TGTGCCAGCAGTTTTCAGAGGGGTGAGCAGTTCTTC. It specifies CASSFQRGEQFF.

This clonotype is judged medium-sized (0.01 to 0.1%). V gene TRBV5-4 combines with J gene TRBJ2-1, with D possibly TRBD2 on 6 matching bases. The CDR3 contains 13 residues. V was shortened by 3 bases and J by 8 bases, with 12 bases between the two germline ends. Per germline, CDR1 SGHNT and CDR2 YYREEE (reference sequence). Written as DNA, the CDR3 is TGTGCCAGCAGCTGGGCGGGGAACGATGAGCAGTTCTTC. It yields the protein CASSWAGNDEQFF.

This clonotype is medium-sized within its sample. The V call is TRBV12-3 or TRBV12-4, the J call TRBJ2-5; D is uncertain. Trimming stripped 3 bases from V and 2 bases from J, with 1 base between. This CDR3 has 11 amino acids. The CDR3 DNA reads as TGTGCCAGCAGTTTGCAAGAGACCCAGTACTTC. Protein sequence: CASSLQETQYF.

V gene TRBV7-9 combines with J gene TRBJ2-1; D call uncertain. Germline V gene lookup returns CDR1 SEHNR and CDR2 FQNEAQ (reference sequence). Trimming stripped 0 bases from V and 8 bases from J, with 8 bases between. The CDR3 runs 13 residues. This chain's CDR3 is CASSLAVAHEQFF. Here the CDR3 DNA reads TGTGCCAGCAGCTTAGCGGTCGCCCATGAGCAGTTCTTC.